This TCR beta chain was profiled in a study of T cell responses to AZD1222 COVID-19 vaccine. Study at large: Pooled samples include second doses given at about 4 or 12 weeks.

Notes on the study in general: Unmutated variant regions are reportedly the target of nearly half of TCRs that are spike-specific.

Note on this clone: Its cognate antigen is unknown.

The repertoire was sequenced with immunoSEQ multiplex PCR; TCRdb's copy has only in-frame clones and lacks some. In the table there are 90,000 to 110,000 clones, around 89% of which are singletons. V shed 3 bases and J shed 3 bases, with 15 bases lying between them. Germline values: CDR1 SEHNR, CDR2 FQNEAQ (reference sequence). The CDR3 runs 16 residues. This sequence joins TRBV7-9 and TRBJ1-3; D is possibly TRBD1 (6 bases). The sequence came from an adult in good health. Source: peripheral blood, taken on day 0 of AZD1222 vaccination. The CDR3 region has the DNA TGTGCCAGCAGCTTGGGGGGCGGGACACTTGGAAACACCATATATTTT. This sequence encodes CASSLGGGTLGNTIYF.